This TCR beta chain originates from a study of blood T cell repertoires in COVID-19 (dated by TCRdb to 2020 to 2021). For context, the study as a whole: Samples covering the acute and convalescent phases of COVID-19 were provided by collaborators in the United States, Italy and Spain. The material from the prospective study consisted of cDNA or gDNA derived from T cells, B-cell-depleted T cells, or PBMCs. Deeply sampled blood TCRbeta repertoires from subjects exposed to, actively infected with, or recovered from COVID-19 were included in the dataset. The repertoires were made available in a free public database intended to serve as a resource for research on the immune response to SARS-CoV-2. The samples were drawn from two sources: the first 160 participants of the ongoing ImmuneRACE study, and over 950 subjects contributed by 6 global collaborators. Sample metadata almost always included a de-identified subject ID, COVID-19 status, age in years and sex. HLA class I and class II types, where available, came from metadata supplied by the sample provider rather than from assay-based typing. Broad study findings and their caveats: Clinical and demographic metadata were provided uncurated, with the amount varying by source and participant.

In Seattle, one collaborating source enrolled patients while the infection was active and tracked those patients longitudinally over the course of disease. The collaborating institutions used their own protocols to collect whole blood in K2EDTA tubes. Collaborator samples were shipped for TCRbeta analysis as frozen whole blood, isolated PBMCs, or DNA extracted from either sample type. TCRbeta CDR3 regions were amplified from genomic DNA by means of the immunoSEQ Assay, a bias-controlled multiplex PCR. On the study's bioinformatics: The number of nucleated cells in each sample was estimated from the amplification of reference gene primers within the assay. To quantify the absolute abundance of each unique TCRbeta CDR3 rearrangement, sequence reads were collapsed and filtered. Productive Simpson clonality was computed per sample as the square root of Simpson's diversity index over productive rearrangements. This is the immuneACCESS table as TCRdb keeps it, with only in-frame sequences that have V and J called. A part of the clones is gone; compared with another copy, unresolved V genes explain less than half, and the rest is unexplained. That table furnishes V, J and clone size, whereas the DNA furnished D and trimming. The sample records fewer than 50,000 clones, about 92% of which are singletons. The top ten clones comprise approximately 0.35% of the sample.

The junction carries 11 bases between V and J, which are trimmed by 0 bases and 2 bases respectively. Looking up the germline V gene yields CDR1 SGHTA and CDR2 FQGNSA. From cysteine to phenylalanine, the CDR3 is 16 amino acids long. Left in the record is the CDR3 DNA by itself, 48 bases read in frame from the first base. With respect to this clone: Its antigen is currently not known. No base quality values were provided; no much bigger clone lies one nucleotide off.

This receptor was obtained from a man aged 45-65 years with COVID-19, enrolled during active disease. The chain employs TRBV7-2 and TRBJ1-5; a tentative D call is TRBD1 (5 bases match). The sequencing sample was made of peripheral blood. The nucleotide sequence is given as TGTGCCAGCAGCTTAGCGGGGGGTAGCGGCAATCAGCCCCAGCATTTT. Protein translation: CASSLAGGSGNQPQHF.